This record covers a single T cell receptor beta chain. Trimming removed 7 bases from V and 6 bases from J, with 12 bases in between. The germline gives CDR1 MDHEN, CDR2 SYDVKM. This CDR3 comprises 13 residues. Source study methods: For nucleated cells, counts were estimated from reference gene primer amplification. The protocol was immunoSEQ multiplex PCR, while the TCRdb copy is restricted to in-frame clones and leaves out a portion. V and J calls and clone size are given by that table; D and trimming were obtained from the DNA. The sample holds under 350,000 clones, roughly 85% seen once. The data were taken from a study of blood T cell repertoires in COVID-19. On the study more broadly: Nucleic acid was either cDNA or gDNA, and it came from T cells, B-cell-depleted T cells, or PBMCs.

Individuals drawn from about two dozen US areas were about 18 to 89 years old. This TCR derives from a woman aged 35 to 49 with acute COVID-19. The V gene is TRBV28, the J gene TRBJ1-4; D gene ambiguous. The sample taken for sequencing was PBMCs or T cells enriched from blood (not recorded which). The CDR3 sequence: CASKVSGYEKLFF. CDR3 coding DNA: TGTGCCAGCAAGGTGTCGGGGTATGAAAAACTGTTTTTT.